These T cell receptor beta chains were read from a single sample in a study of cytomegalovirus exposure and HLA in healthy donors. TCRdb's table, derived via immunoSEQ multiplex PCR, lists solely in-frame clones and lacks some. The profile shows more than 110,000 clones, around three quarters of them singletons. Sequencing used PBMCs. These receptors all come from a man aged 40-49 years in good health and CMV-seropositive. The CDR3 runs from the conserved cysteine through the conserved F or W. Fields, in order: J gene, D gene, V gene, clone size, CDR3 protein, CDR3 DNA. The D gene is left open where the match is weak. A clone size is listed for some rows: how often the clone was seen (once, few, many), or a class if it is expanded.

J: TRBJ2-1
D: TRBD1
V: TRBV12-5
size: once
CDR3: CASGSPPWDRVRDEQFF
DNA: TGTGCTAGTGGTTCCCCCCCCTGGGACAGGGTTCGCGATGAGCAGTTCTTC

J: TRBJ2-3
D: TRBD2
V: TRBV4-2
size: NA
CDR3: CASSQDQRGASTDTQYF
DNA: TGTGCCAGCAGCCAAGATCAGCGGGGGGCTAGCACAGATACGCAGTATTTT

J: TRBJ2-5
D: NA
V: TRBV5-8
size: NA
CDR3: CASSLDRNRETQYF
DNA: TGTGCCAGCAGCTTGGACAGGAACAGGGAGACCCAGTACTTC

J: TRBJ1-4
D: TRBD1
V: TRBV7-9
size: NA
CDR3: CASSPTGTVNEKLFF
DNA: TGTGCCAGCAGCCCCACCGGGACAGTTAATGAAAAACTGTTTTTT

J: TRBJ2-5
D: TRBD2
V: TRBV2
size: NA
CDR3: CASTRLAASIDWETQYF
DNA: TGTGCCAGCACCCGACTAGCGGCGTCGATAGATTGGGAGACCCAGTACTTC

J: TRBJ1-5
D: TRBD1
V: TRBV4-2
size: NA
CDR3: CASSQGTGGNSNQPQHF
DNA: TGTGCCAGCAGCCAGGGGACAGGGGGAAATAGCAATCAGCCCCAGCATTTT

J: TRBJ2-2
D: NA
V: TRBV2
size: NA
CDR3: CASKIHQGNTGELFF
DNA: TGTGCCAGCAAAATACATCAGGGAAACACCGGGGAGCTGTTTTTT

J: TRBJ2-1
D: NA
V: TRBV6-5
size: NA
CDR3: CASSEAGFTYNEQFF
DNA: TGTGCCAGCAGCGAGGCGGGGTTTACCTACAATGAGCAGTTCTTC

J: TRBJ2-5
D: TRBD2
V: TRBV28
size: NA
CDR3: CASSFGSAGGLGETQYF
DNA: TGTGCCAGCAGTTTCGGTTCAGCGGGGGGGCTTGGAGAGACCCAGTACTTC

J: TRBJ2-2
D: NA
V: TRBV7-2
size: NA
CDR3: CASSLALRGELFF
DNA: TGTGCCAGCAGCTTAGCCCTTCGCGGGGAGCTGTTTTTT

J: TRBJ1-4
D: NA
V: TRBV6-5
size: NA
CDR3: CASTYGGPNEKLFF
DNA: TGTGCCAGCACGTACGGGGGACCTAATGAAAAACTGTTTTTT

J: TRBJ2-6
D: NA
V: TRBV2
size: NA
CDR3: CASSYRVSGANVLTF
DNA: TGTGCCAGCAGTTACAGGGTTTCTGGGGCCAACGTCCTGACTTTC

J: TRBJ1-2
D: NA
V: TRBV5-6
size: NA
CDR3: CASSLVSRESLF
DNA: TGTGCCAGCAGCTTGGTTTCCAGGGAAAGTTTATTC

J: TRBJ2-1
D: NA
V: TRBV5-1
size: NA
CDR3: CASSLGGVYNEQFF
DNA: TGCGCCAGCAGCTTAGGGGGGGTCTACAATGAGCAGTTCTTC

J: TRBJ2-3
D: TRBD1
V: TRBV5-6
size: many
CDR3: CASRFPGQGF
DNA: TGTGCCAGCAGATTTCCGGGACAGGGATTT

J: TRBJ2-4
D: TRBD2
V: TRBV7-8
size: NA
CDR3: CASSYSIAGGPAKNIQYF
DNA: TGTGCCAGCAGTTATTCAATAGCGGGAGGGCCAGCCAAAAACATTCAGTACTTC

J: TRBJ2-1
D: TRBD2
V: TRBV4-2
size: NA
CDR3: CASSQELAPYNEQFF
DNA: TGTGCCAGCAGCCAAGAACTAGCGCCGTACAATGAGCAGTTCTTC

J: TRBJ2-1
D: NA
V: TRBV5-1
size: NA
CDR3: CASSLGDTTYNEQFF
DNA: TGCGCCAGCAGCTTGGGGGACACGACCTACAATGAGCAGTTCTTC

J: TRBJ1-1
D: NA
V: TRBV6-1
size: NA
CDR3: CATDLPVEAFF
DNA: TGTGCCACCGATCTTCCGGTTGAAGCTTTCTTT

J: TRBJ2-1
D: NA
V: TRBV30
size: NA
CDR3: CAWSVVSEQFF
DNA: TGTGCCTGGAGTGTAGTCAGTGAGCAGTTCTTC

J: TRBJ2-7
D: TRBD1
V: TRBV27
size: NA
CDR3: CASGRGSYEQYF
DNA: TGTGCCAGCGGCAGGGGGTCCTACGAGCAGTACTTC

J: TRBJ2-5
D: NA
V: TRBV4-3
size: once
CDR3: CASSQDGRGARQETQYF
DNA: TGCGCCAGCAGCCAAGACGGACGGGGGGCCCGCCAAGAGACCCAGTACTTC

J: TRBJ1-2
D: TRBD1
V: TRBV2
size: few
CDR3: CASSPYGQGNYGYTF
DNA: TGTGCCAGCAGTCCTTATGGACAGGGGAACTATGGCTACACCTTC

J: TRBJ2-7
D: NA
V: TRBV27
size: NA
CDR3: CASRTGAYEQYF
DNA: TGTGCCAGCAGGACAGGAGCCTACGAGCAGTACTTC

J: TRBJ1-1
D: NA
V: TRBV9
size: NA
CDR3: CASRGGDLNTEAFF
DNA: TGTGCCAGCAGGGGGGGAGATTTGAACACTGAAGCTTTCTTT

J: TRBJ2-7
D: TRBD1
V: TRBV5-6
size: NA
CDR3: CASSLTTGSPSYEQYF
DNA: TGTGCCAGCAGCTTGACGACAGGGTCTCCCTCCTACGAGCAGTACTTC

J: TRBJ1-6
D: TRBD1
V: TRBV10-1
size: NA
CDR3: CASSGTAGQSPLHF
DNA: TGCGCCAGCAGCGGGACAGCAGGACAATCACCCCTCCACTTT

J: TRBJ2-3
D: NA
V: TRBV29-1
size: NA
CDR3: CSAGSTDTQYF
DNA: TGCAGCGCAGGCAGCACAGATACGCAGTATTTT

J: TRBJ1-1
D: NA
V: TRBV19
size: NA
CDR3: CASSTDRTPNTEAFF
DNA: TGTGCCAGTAGTACCGACAGGACACCGAACACTGAAGCTTTCTTT

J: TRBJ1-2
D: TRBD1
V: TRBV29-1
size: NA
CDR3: CSVTGTAYGYTF
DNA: TGCAGCGTCACCGGGACAGCTTATGGCTACACCTTC

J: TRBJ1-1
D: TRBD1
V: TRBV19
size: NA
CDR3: CASSIRDRYVTEAFF
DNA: TGTGCCAGTAGTATTAGGGACAGGTACGTCACTGAAGCTTTCTTT

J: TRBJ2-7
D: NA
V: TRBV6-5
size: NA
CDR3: CASSPRQGGEYEQYF
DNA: TGTGCCAGCAGCCCCAGACAGGGAGGCGAGTACGAGCAGTACTTC

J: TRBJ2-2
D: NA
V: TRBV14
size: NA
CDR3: CASSLVGREHGELFF
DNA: TGTGCCAGCAGCCTAGTGGGCCGGGAACACGGGGAGCTGTTTTTT

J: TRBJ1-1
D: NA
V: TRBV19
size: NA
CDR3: CASSIVAGMNTEAFF
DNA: TGTGCCAGTAGTATAGTGGCAGGGATGAACACTGAAGCTTTCTTT

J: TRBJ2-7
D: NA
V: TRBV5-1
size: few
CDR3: CASSLGHRDTTYEQYF
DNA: TGCGCCAGCAGCTTGGGCCACAGGGATACCACCTACGAGCAGTACTTC

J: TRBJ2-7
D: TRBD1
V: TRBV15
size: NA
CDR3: CATSRDIGDSQEQYF
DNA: TGTGCCACCAGCAGAGACATCGGGGACAGCCAAGAGCAGTACTTC

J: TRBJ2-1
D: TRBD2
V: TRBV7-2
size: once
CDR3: CASSPSGTSVGQFF
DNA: TGTGCCAGCAGCCCGTCGGGGACTAGTGTTGGGCAGTTCTTC

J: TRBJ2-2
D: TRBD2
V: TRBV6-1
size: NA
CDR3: CASSVGGRALTTGELFF
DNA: TGTGCCAGCAGTGTGGGCGGGAGGGCCCTTACCACCGGGGAGCTGTTTTTT

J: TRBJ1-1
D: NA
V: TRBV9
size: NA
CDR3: CASSVGGQENTEAFF
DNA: TGTGCCAGCAGCGTAGGAGGACAAGAGAACACTGAAGCTTTCTTT

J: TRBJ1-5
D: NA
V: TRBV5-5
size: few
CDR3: CASSLADSSNQPQHF
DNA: TGTGCCAGCAGCTTGGCCGACAGTAGCAATCAGCCCCAGCATTTT

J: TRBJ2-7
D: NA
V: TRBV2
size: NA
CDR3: CASSDRFVSYEQYF
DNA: TGTGCCAGCAGTGACAGGTTTGTTTCCTACGAGCAGTACTTC

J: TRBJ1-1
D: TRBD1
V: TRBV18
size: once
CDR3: CASSPRQGQDTEAFF
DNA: TGTGCCAGCTCACCACGACAGGGACAGGACACTGAAGCTTTCTTT

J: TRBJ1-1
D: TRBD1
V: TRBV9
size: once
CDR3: CASSVDWGDRGYIGTEAFF
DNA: TGTGCCAGCAGCGTAGATTGGGGGGACAGGGGGTATATCGGCACTGAAGCTTTCTTT